These T cell receptor beta chains were read from a single sample in a study of T cell responses to AZD1222 COVID-19 vaccine. TCRdb's table, derived via immunoSEQ multiplex PCR, lists solely in-frame clones and lacks some. This sample yields around 160,000 clones, of which roughly 94% are seen a single time; about 0.64% belongs to the top ten. The specimen was peripheral blood, collected on day 0 of AZD1222 vaccination. These receptors came from an adult in good health. Each CDR3 is given with its conserved first and last residue. The D gene is left open where the match is weak. Clone size, where shown, is once, few, many, or a class for clones that have expanded.

V gene	J gene	CDR3 length	D gene	clone size	CDR3 protein	CDR3 DNA
TRBV7-2	TRBJ1-1	14	-	-	CASSFLTGNTEAFF	TGTGCCAGCAGCTTTCTAACAGGGAACACTGAAGCTTTCTTT
TRBV5-1	TRBJ1-2	15	-	-	CASSLGSGNNYGYTF	TGCGCCAGCAGCTTGGGGTCAGGGAATAACTATGGCTACACCTTC
TRBV6-2/TRBV6-3	TRBJ2-7	11	-	-	CASSTIYEQYF	TGTGCCAGCAGTACCATCTACGAGCAGTACTTC
TRBV18	TRBJ1-4	15	TRBD1	-	CASSPPGTGGEKLFF	TGTGCCAGCTCACCACCCGGGACAGGCGGGGAAAAACTGTTTTTT
TRBV6-1	TRBJ2-7	15	-	-	CASSEPGYGSYEQYF	TGTGCCAGCAGTGAACCGGGATATGGCTCCTACGAGCAGTACTTC
TRBV18	TRBJ1-6	13	-	-	CASSPHKDSPLHF	TGTGCCAGCTCCCCCCACAAGGACTCACCCCTCCACTTT
TRBV5-1	TRBJ1-1	14	-	-	CASWEGDYATEAFF	TGCGCCAGCTGGGAGGGGGACTACGCCACTGAAGCTTTCTTT
TRBV20-1	TRBJ1-1	10	-	once	CSARSGEAFF	TGCAGTGCTCGGAGCGGGGAAGCTTTCTTT
TRBV6-5	TRBJ1-1	14	TRBD1	-	CASALTGTWTEAFF	TGTGCCAGCGCCTTGACAGGGACGTGGACTGAAGCTTTCTTT
TRBV18	TRBJ1-1	15	-	-	CASSLNRLGDTEAFF	TGTGCCAGCTCACTAAACCGGTTGGGGGACACTGAAGCTTTCTTT
TRBV7-9	TRBJ1-1	15	TRBD1	-	CASSFDRVGSTEAFF	TGTGCCAGCAGCTTCGACAGGGTGGGAAGCACTGAAGCTTTCTTT
TRBV5-6	TRBJ1-6	14	-	-	CASSLAAGESPLHF	TGTGCCAGCAGCTTGGCCGCAGGGGAGTCACCCCTCCACTTT
TRBV30	TRBJ1-5	13	-	few	CAWSVRGNQPQHF	TGTGCCTGGAGTGTACGAGGGAATCAGCCCCAGCATTTT
TRBV11-3	TRBJ2-1	18	-	-	CASSLDLPGEDSYNEQFF	TGTGCCAGCAGCTTAGATCTACCGGGAGAGGACTCCTACAATGAGCAGTTCTTC
TRBV5-4	TRBJ2-7	12	-	-	CASSGGGGEQYF	TGTGCCAGCAGCGGGGGTGGGGGAGAGCAGTACTTC
TRBV10-2	TRBJ1-2	12	-	-	CASSYREGGYTF	TGCGCCAGCAGTTACAGGGAAGGTGGCTACACCTTC
TRBV29-1	TRBJ1-5	16	-	-	CSATWGSGSNNQPQHF	TGCAGCGCTACCTGGGGGTCAGGGAGTAACAATCAGCCCCAGCATTTT
TRBV13	TRBJ2-1	19	-	-	CASSLSFLGGLGGYNEQFF	TGTGCCAGCAGCTTAAGCTTTCTGGGAGGCTTGGGGGGCTACAATGAGCAGTTCTTC
TRBV7-9	TRBJ1-1	12	-	-	CASSLGGAEAFF	TGTGCCAGCAGCTTAGGAGGGGCAGAAGCTTTCTTT
TRBV6-5	TRBJ2-4	16	TRBD1	-	CASSYTGGLGKNIQYF	TGTGCCAGCAGTTACACAGGGGGCTTAGGCAAAAACATTCAGTACTTC
TRBV6-1	TRBJ1-2	13	-	-	CASSEDGHYGYTF	TGTGCCAGCAGTGAAGACGGTCACTATGGCTACACCTTC
TRBV19	TRBJ1-1	14	TRBD1	-	CASRPDRENTEAFF	TGTGCCAGTAGACCTGACAGGGAGAACACTGAAGCTTTCTTT
TRBV11-2	TRBJ2-7	15	-	-	CASSLTDTGSYEQYF	TGTGCCAGCAGCCTTACGGACACGGGCTCCTACGAGCAGTACTTC
TRBV19	TRBJ1-2	14	-	-	CASIPGRANYGYTF	TGTGCCAGTATCCCAGGGAGAGCTAACTATGGCTACACCTTC
TRBV30	TRBJ1-1	12	-	-	CAWSVRGSEAFF	TGTGCCTGGAGTGTACGGGGGTCTGAAGCTTTCTTT
TRBV5-1	TRBJ1-1	15	-	once	CASSLEFQGNTEAFF	TGCGCCAGCAGCTTGGAGTTCCAGGGGAACACTGAAGCTTTCTTT
TRBV19	TRBJ2-7	13	TRBD1	-	CASGQGSSYEQYF	TGTGCCAGCGGACAGGGTAGCTCCTACGAGCAGTACTTC
TRBV30	TRBJ2-4	12	TRBD1	-	CAGGTEKNIQYF	TGTGCCGGTGGGACAGAAAAAAACATTCAGTACTTC
TRBV2	TRBJ2-7	12	-	-	CASSGAGHEQYF	TGTGCCAGCAGTGGAGCAGGCCACGAGCAGTACTTC
TRBV3-1/TRBV3-2	TRBJ2-3	15	TRBD1	-	CASSPGQGRADTQYF	TGTGCCAGCAGCCCGGGACAGGGTCGGGCAGATACGCAGTATTTT
TRBV2	TRBJ2-7	15	-	-	CASRPPQGRAYEQYF	TGTGCCAGCAGGCCCCCACAGGGAAGGGCCTACGAGCAGTACTTC
TRBV3-1/TRBV3-2	TRBJ2-3	18	TRBD2	-	CASSPRGTSGRVSDTQYF	TGTGCCAGCAGCCCTAGAGGCACTAGCGGGAGGGTTTCAGATACGCAGTATTTT
TRBV27	TRBJ2-1	13	TRBD2	-	CASRRERYNEQFF	TGTGCCAGCAGGCGGGAGAGGTACAATGAGCAGTTCTTC
TRBV5-1	TRBJ1-6	13	-	-	CASSPLGPESLHF	TGCGCCAGCAGCCCCCTGGGTCCGGAGTCCCTCCACTTT
TRBV27	TRBJ2-3	13	-	-	CASSSLDADTQYF	TGTGCCAGCAGTTCCCTGGACGCAGATACGCAGTATTTT
TRBV9	TRBJ2-3	12	-	few	CASSGEGDTQYF	TGTGCCAGCAGCGGCGAGGGGGATACGCAGTATTTT
TRBV4-1	TRBJ1-1	13	-	-	CASSQDRGAEAFF	TGCGCCAGCAGCCAAGACCGGGGGGCCGAAGCTTTCTTT
TRBV30	TRBJ1-1	13	-	-	CAWSVRTMLEAFF	TGTGCCTGGAGTGTTCGGACCATGCTCGAAGCTTTCTTT
TRBV7-9	TRBJ1-2	13	-	-	CASSYAQEYGYTF	TGTGCCAGCAGCTACGCACAGGAATATGGCTACACCTTC
TRBV5-4	TRBJ1-1	16	-	-	CASSPGRLGENTEAFF	TGTGCCAGCAGCCCAGGGCGGCTTGGGGAGAACACTGAAGCTTTCTTT
TRBV3-1/TRBV3-2	TRBJ1-1	14	TRBD1	-	CASSLQGENTEAFF	TGTGCCAGCAGCCTTCAGGGGGAGAACACTGAAGCTTTCTTT
TRBV10-1	TRBJ1-2	15	-	once	CASSEQTGPSLGYTF	TGCGCCAGCAGTGAGCAAACAGGGCCTAGTTTGGGCTACACCTTC
TRBV19	TRBJ2-2	16	TRBD2	-	CASSDFGTRLTGELFF	TGTGCCAGTAGCGACTTCGGGACTAGGCTTACCGGGGAGCTGTTTTTT
TRBV4-1	TRBJ2-4	13	-	-	CASSPQDKNIQYF	TGCGCCAGCAGCCCCCAGGATAAAAACATTCAGTACTTC
TRBV4-2	TRBJ1-5	16	-	-	CASSQDPLGSNQPQHF	TGTGCCAGCAGCCAAGACCCCTTGGGAAGCAATCAGCCCCAGCATTTT
TRBV7-9	TRBJ1-5	14	-	-	CASSFDSQGQPQHF	TGTGCCAGCAGCTTCGACAGTCAAGGGCAGCCCCAGCATTTT
TRBV7-6	TRBJ1-3	16	-	-	CASSLAPPASGNTIYF	TGTGCCAGCAGCTTAGCTCCCCCAGCCTCTGGAAACACCATATATTTT
TRBV3-1/TRBV3-2	TRBJ1-2	12	-	-	CASSQGATGYTF	TGTGCCAGCAGCCAAGGGGCAACAGGCTACACCTTC